This T cell receptor (beta chain) was sequenced in a study of response to subunit inactivated influenza vaccine. CDR1 is SGHVS and CDR2 is FNYEAQ in the germline V gene. V shed 5 bases, J shed 8 bases, and the junction held 13 bases outside the gene matches. This CDR3 is 16 amino acids long. TCRdb reprocessed the RT-PCR reads via MiXCR and lists one record per CDR3 protein. Here the sample spans some 150,000 distinct CDR3 sequences, approximately 12% being singletons. The data also belong to a second study, concerning T cells expressing NK-cell markers. This second study says: It was by 5'RACE template switching with UMIs that TCR beta cDNA was made. Within the sequenced cohort of eight donors, seven exhibited HCMV seropositivity and one was seronegative. Of the CD8+ T cell pool in 5 to 7 donors, roughly 1.0-7.5% was accounted for by dominant NKG2C+ clonotypes. The CD3+CD56-NKG2C+ fraction of several donors was also led by these clonotypes.

Sample: CD8+ T cells sorted from PBMCs, taken approximately 12 days after vaccination. This TCR was recovered from a man aged 50-60 years who received an inactivated influenza vaccine. The chain links TRBV7-6 to TRBJ2-1, with 9 bases lining up with TRBD1. The CDR3 region is CASSQHRDRAIDEQFF. The CDR3 DNA follows: TGTGCCAGCAGCCAACATAGGGACAGGGCAATCGATGAGCAGTTCTTC.